This T cell receptor beta chain was retrieved from a study of shared clonotypes between healthy human individuals. A word on this clone: Its antigen is not known. The same CDR3 arises from other DNA sequences in this sample as well.

Sequenced by immunoSEQ multiplex PCR; TCRdb stores in-frame clones only, minus some. The table has approximately 1,500,000 clones, approximately 97% seen once. Study-wide points: Non-shared clonotypes showed lower generation probabilities than clonotypes common to all four donors.

Germline CDR1 is SNHLY and CDR2 is FYNNEI. The CDR3 length is 13 residues. V lost 5 bases to trimming and J lost 0 bases, with 5 bases between them. The TCR originated in a man aged 25-45 years in good health. The chain employs TRBV2 and TRBJ1-5; D not resolved. The material sequenced was naive CD4+ T cells sorted from blood. Sample subset: CD45RA+ positively selected. In DNA form, the CDR3 reads TGTGCCAGCAGTTCTTATAGCAATCAGCCCCAGCATTTT. The encoded protein is CASSSYSNQPQHF.